A single sample is the source of the 26 T cell receptor beta chains below, sequenced in a study of cytomegalovirus exposure and HLA in healthy donors. TCRdb keeps only in-frame clones here, not all; method: immunoSEQ multiplex PCR. The sample has a few hundred thousand clones, 80% to 90% seen once. The sequenced material came from PBMCs. Receptor source: a woman between 18 and 29 years old in good health and CMV-seronegative.

V is TRBV6-1 and J is TRBJ1-5, with 10 positions matching TRBD1. J was trimmed by 9 bases and V by 10 bases; bases with no gene match: 12. Germline loops: CDR1 MNHNS, CDR2 SASEGT. This CDR3 is built from 14 residues. The CDR3 loop is CATLSGTGEPPQHF. CDR3 nucleotide sequence: TGTGCCACCCTATCTGGGACAGGGGAGCCGCCCCAGCATTTT.

The gene calls are TRBV6-1 and TRBJ1-2, with 9 nucleotides matching TRBD1. This CDR3 has 15 residues. CDR1 is MNHNS, CDR2 SASEGT, per germline. V lost 8 bases, J lost 6 bases, and 13 bases stayed unmatched. CDR3 loop: CASGSRDRALDGYTF. The CDR3 DNA sequence: TGTGCCAGCGGATCCCGGGACAGGGCCTTGGATGGCTACACCTTC.

The chain joins TRBV2 to TRBJ2-7; unclear D gene. Trimming stripped 3 bases from V and 2 bases from J, with 8 bases between. The CDR3 extends over 13 amino acids. Germline V gene sequence: CDR1 SNHLY, CDR2 FYNNEI. CDR3 nucleotide sequence: TGTGCCAGCAGTGATCATCCAGCCTACGAGCAGTACTTC. Amino acids: CASSDHPAYEQYF.

This clone was counted between two and nine times. The chain recombines TRBV6-1 with TRBJ2-7; 7 bases fit TRBD2. Germline V gene sequence: CDR1 MNHNS, CDR2 SASEGT. V lost 2 bases, J lost 5 bases, and 6 bases stayed unmatched. The CDR3 covers 14 residues. Written as DNA, the CDR3 is TGTGCCAGCAGTGAAAGGAGCGGGATTGACGAGCAGTACTTC. Protein sequence: CASSERSGIDEQYF.

This chain uses TRBV4-3 with TRBJ1-2, with 11 bases matching TRBD1. Germline CDR1 and CDR2: LGHNA and YSLEER. Trimming at V came to 4 bases and at J to 5 bases, leaving 3 bases not matched to a gene. The CDR3 runs 14 residues. The chain's CDR3 is CASSRGTGGYGYTF. DNA of the CDR3: TGCGCCAGCAGCCGAGGGACAGGGGGATATGGCTACACCTTC.

The CDR3 DNA reads as TGTGCCAGCAGTGAAGTGGAGGGAATATATGGCTACACCTTC. It codes for CASSEVEGIYGYTF. J is TRBJ1-2 and V is TRBV6-1; D gene uncertain. The CDR3 consists of 14 residues. The germline V gene has CDR1 MNHNS and CDR2 SASEGT. V was clipped by 1 base and J by 5 bases, with 11 bases between them.

V usage is TRBV6-5 and J usage is TRBJ1-1, with TRBD1 identical over 9 bases. Germline V gene data show CDR1 as MNHEY and CDR2 as SVGAGI. CDR3 length equals 12 residues. The trim removed 6 bases at V and 5 bases at J, leaving 1 base unmatched. The CDR3 protein is CASRDRGTEAFF. CDR3 sequence (DNA): TGTGCCAGCAGAGACAGGGGGACTGAAGCTTTCTTT.

V usage is TRBV19 and J usage is TRBJ1-2; the match to TRBD1 covers 8 bases. Germline V gene data show CDR1 as LNHDA and CDR2 as SQIVND (reference sequence). The CDR3 loop spans 17 amino acids. Trimming removed 4 bases from V and 1 base from J; junction bases left unmatched: 11. The CDR3 region is CASSKGGDRLVNYGYTF. The CDR3 nucleotides are TGTGCCAGTAGTAAGGGGGGGGACAGGCTGGTTAACTATGGCTACACCTTC.

The chain couples TRBV4-1 to TRBJ1-5; 7 bases are shared with TRBD1. V lost 3 bases to trimming and J lost 1 base; unmatched junction nucleotides: 6. The germline V gene has CDR1 MGHRA and CDR2 YSYEKL. The CDR3 has 16 residues. CDR3 loop: CASSQRTGESNQPQHF. CDR3 in DNA: TGCGCCAGCAGCCAGCGGACAGGAGAAAGCAATCAGCCCCAGCATTTT.

The chain joins TRBV7-2 to TRBJ2-7; the match to TRBD1 covers 8 bases. V was clipped by 2 bases and J by 5 bases; unmatched bases: 11. CDR3 length equals 16 residues. Germline V lookup: CDR1 SGHTA, CDR2 FQGNSA. This CDR3 is CASSLSPGGAVHEQYF. The DNA of the CDR3 is TGTGCCAGCAGCTTATCCCCAGGGGGCGCCGTCCACGAGCAGTACTTC.

V and J are TRBV18 and TRBJ2-7; the D gene is possibly TRBD2 (5 bases). Trimming took 3 bases from V and 4 from J, leaving 13 bases between them. CDR1 and CDR2 (germline): KGHSH, LQKENI. The CDR3 is 14 residues long. CDR3 sequence reads: CASSPSGVGYEQYF. The CDR3 DNA follows: TGTGCCAGCTCACCCAGCGGAGTGGGGTACGAGCAGTACTTC.

The chain recombines TRBV6-5 with TRBJ2-7; 8 bases match TRBD1. CDR1 is MNHEY and CDR2 is SVGAGI in the germline V gene. The CDR3 has 14 residues. The junction had 5 bases not matched to a gene; V was cut back by 2 bases and J by 5 bases. The CDR3 spells CASSYRAGGNEQYF. CDR3 nucleotides: TGTGCCAGCAGTTACCGGGCAGGGGGCAACGAGCAGTACTTC.

The genes are TRBV9 and TRBJ1-5, with 8 bases lining up with TRBD1. The CDR3 has 15 residues. J was trimmed by 4 bases and V by 2 bases; bases with no gene match: 5. Germline V gene sequence: CDR1 SGDLS, CDR2 YYNGEE. The DNA of the CDR3 is TGTGCCAGCAGCGTGACAGGGGACTCGAATCAGCCCCAGCATTTT. The encoded protein is CASSVTGDSNQPQHF.

The rearrangement uses TRBV18 and TRBJ1-3, with TRBD1 matching over 8 bases. V lost 3 bases to trimming and J lost 2 bases; unmatched junction nucleotides: 24. CDR3 size: 22 residues. Germline assignment: CDR1 KGHSH and CDR2 LQKENI. For the CDR3, the DNA is TGTGCCAGCTCACCCCAAACCCAGGGGGCGACTGGGCAGGGACCGGCTGGAAACACCATATATTTT. It translates to CASSPQTQGATGQGPAGNTIYF. Complete variable domain (other parts from reference TRBV18 and TRBJ1-3): NAGVMQNPRHLVRRRGQEARLRCSPMKGHSHVYWYRQLPEEGLKFMVYLQKENIIDESGMPKERFSAEFPKEGPSILRIQQVVRGDSAAYFCASSPQTQGATGQGPAGNTIYFGEGSWLTVV.

The chain employs TRBV5-1 and TRBJ1-1, with TRBD1 matching over 11 bases. Trimming cost V 0 bases and J 1 base; bases outside gene matches: 2. Germline V CDR1 and CDR2: SGHRS, YFSETQ. CDR3 size: 16 residues. CDR3: CASSLGTGGGNTEAFF. CDR3 coding DNA: TGCGCCAGCAGCTTGGGGACAGGGGGCGGGAACACTGAAGCTTTCTTT.

As to this clone: Distinct nucleotide sequences in the sample also encode this CDR3. The chain has TRBV5-6 and TRBJ2-7; 8 bases agree with TRBD1. There are 15 residues in the CDR3. Trimming took 3 bases from V and 1 from J; bases not matched to a gene: 6. Germline assignment: CDR1 SGHDT and CDR2 YYEEEE. The CDR3 is CASSSTGQGSYEQYF. CDR3 nucleotide sequence: TGTGCCAGCAGCTCCACCGGACAGGGTTCCTACGAGCAGTACTTC.

The V and J genes are TRBV25-1 and TRBJ1-5; TRBD1 agrees at 7 bases. Per the germline V gene, CDR1 is MGHDK and CDR2 is SYGVNS. J lost 8 bases, V lost 6 bases, and 10 bases had no gene match. CDR3 size: 14 residues. CDR3 coding DNA: TGTGCCAGCAGGGAGACAGGGTTGGGAGAGCCCCAGCATTTT. As protein: CASRETGLGEPQHF.

The chain combines TRBV7-8 with TRBJ1-5; D possibly corresponds to TRBD1 (5 bases). Germline CDR1 is SGHVS and CDR2 is FQNEAQ. Trimming took 0 bases from V and 3 from J, leaving 12 bases between them. The CDR3 is made up of 16 amino acids. The CDR3 sequence: CASSLARQGDNQPQHF. DNA of the CDR3: TGTGCCAGCAGCTTAGCCCGGCAGGGCGACAATCAGCCCCAGCATTTT.

The chain is built from TRBV5-6 and TRBJ1-2; tentatively, D is TRBD1 (6 bases). This CDR3 contains 17 residues. V was trimmed by 4 bases and J by 0 bases, leaving 19 bases between them. Germline values: CDR1 SGHDT, CDR2 YYEEEE. CDR3 nucleotide sequence: TGTGCCAGCAGCACGCGACCGGACAGCTTCGCTAACTATGGCTACACCTTC. Translation: CASSTRPDSFANYGYTF.

The rearrangement joins TRBV19 to TRBJ2-7; 9 bases are shared with TRBD2. The junction had 7 bases not matched to a gene; V was cut back by 4 bases and J by 3 bases. The germline V gene has CDR1 LNHDA and CDR2 SQIVND (reference sequence). The length of the CDR3 is 15 residues. CDR3 loop: CASSRSTSGFYEQYF. The DNA of the CDR3 is TGTGCCAGTAGTAGGTCTACTAGCGGGTTCTACGAGCAGTACTTC.

This rearrangement joins TRBV5-8 to TRBJ1-5, with 7 bases aligning to TRBD1. The germline V gene has CDR1 SGHTS and CDR2 YDEGEE. The CDR3 runs 13 residues. V shed 4 bases, J shed 5 bases, and the junction held 3 bases outside the gene matches. CDR3 bases: TGTGCCAGCAGCCGACAGGGCGATCAGCCCCAGCATTTT. It encodes CASSRQGDQPQHF.

The chain couples TRBV6-5 to TRBJ1-3; possibly TRBD1 for D (5 bases). The V gene's germline CDR1 is MNHEY and CDR2 SVGAGI. CDR3 length: 16 amino acids. V was clipped by 0 bases and J by 4 bases, with 13 bases between them. The CDR3, as DNA: TGTGCCAGCAGTTACTCGGGGGACTTTCTCGGAAACACCATATATTTT. Its translation is CASSYSGDFLGNTIYF.

This chain joins TRBV11-2 and TRBJ2-7, with D possibly TRBD1 on 5 matching bases. The CDR3 covers 15 residues. V was pared by 5 bases and J by 2 bases, with 16 bases between. CDR1 SGHAT and CDR2 FQNNGV come from the germline V gene. This chain's CDR3 is CASSQNPDMTYEQYF. The CDR3 nucleotides are TGTGCCAGCAGCCAAAACCCGGACATGACCTACGAGCAGTACTTC.

The V call is TRBV4-1, the J call TRBJ1-1; unclear D gene. V was trimmed by 6 bases and J by 5 bases, leaving 25 bases between them. The CDR3 runs 17 residues. Germline CDR1 and CDR2: MGHRA and YSYEKL. CDR3: CASREDTQSPIRTEAFF. DNA for the CDR3: TGCGCCAGCAGAGAAGACACTCAAAGCCCTATAAGGACTGAAGCTTTCTTT.

J is TRBJ2-4 and V is TRBV2, with D possibly TRBD2 on 5 matching bases. The V and J ends lost 7 bases and 8 bases respectively, with 18 bases between them. The CDR3 runs 14 residues. The germline V gene has CDR1 SNHLY and CDR2 FYNNEI. The CDR3 DNA is TGTGCCAGCATGGGGAGACTCCGGACGTACATTCAGTACTTC. Its protein is CASMGRLRTYIQYF. Full variable domain (rest looked up from reference TRBV2 and TRBJ2-4): EPEVTQTPSHQVTQMGQEVILRCVPISNHLYFYWYRQILGQKVEFLVSFYNNEISEKSEIFDDQFSVERPDGSNFTLKIRSTKLEDSAMYFCASMGRLRTYIQYFGAGTRLSVL.

This clone came up a few times. The CDR3 sequence: CASSWTFQDPYEQYF. The CDR3 bases are TGTGCCAGTAGTTGGACTTTCCAAGACCCCTACGAGCAGTACTTC. The chain employs TRBV19 and TRBJ2-7; weak D call: TRBD2 (5 bases). From germline, CDR1 is LNHDA and CDR2 SQIVND (reference sequence). Trimming removed 5 bases at V and 2 bases at J, with 16 bases between. The CDR3 consists of 15 residues.